These 25 T cell receptor beta chains were all obtained from the same sample, sequenced in a study of identical twins. TCRdb fed the 5' RACE reads into MiXCR, producing one record per CDR3 protein. The sample yields roughly 1.6 million distinct CDR3 sequences, around 29% seen once. The sequenced sample was cord blood. Source of these receptors: a newborn girl in good health.

This clonotype was seen only a few times. This sequence joins TRBV14 and TRBJ1-6; D unresolved. V lost 2 bases and J 0 bases, leaving 5 bases between the germline ends. From germline, CDR1 is SGHDN and CDR2 FVKESK. The CDR3 has 15 amino acids. CDR3 in DNA: TGTGCCAGCAGCCAATTGAGCTCCTATAATTCACCCCTCCACTTT. It encodes CASSQLSSYNSPLHF.

Points on this clonotype: The junction differs from germline at one of its ends, possibly a read error. The rearrangement joins TRBV5-1 to TRBJ2-5; D unresolved. CDR1 is SGHRS and CDR2 is YFSETQ in the germline V gene. This CDR3 region has 12 residues. CDR3: CACSPRQETQYF. DNA of the CDR3: TGCGCCTGCAGCCCCCGCCAAGAGACCCAGTACTTC. The full variable domain, its missing parts supplied by reference TRBV5-1 and TRBJ2-5, is KAGVTQTPRYLIKTRGQQVTLSCSPISGHRSVSWYQQTPGQGLQFLFEYFSETQRNKGNFPGRFSGRQFSNSRSEMNVSTLELGDSALYLCACSPRQETQYFGPGTRLLVL.

This clonotype was detected only once. The chain couples TRBV2 to TRBJ2-7; 8 bases match TRBD1. The CDR3 totals 15 residues. The V gene's germline CDR1 is SNHLY and CDR2 FYNNEI. V shed 4 bases, J shed 3 bases, and the junction held 8 bases outside the gene matches. As DNA, the CDR3 is TGTGCCAGCAGTGGATGGGGACAGGTGGTCTACGAGCAGTACTTC. Translation gives CASSGWGQVVYEQYF. Filled out from reference TRBV2 and TRBJ2-7, the complete variable domain reads EPEVTQTPSHQVTQMGQEVILRCVPISNHLYFYWYRQILGQKVEFLVSFYNNEISEKSEIFDDQFSVERPDGSNFTLKIRSTKLEDSAMYFCASSGWGQVVYEQYFGPGTRLTVT.

CDR3 DNA: TGTGCCAGCAGTTTTCTGTCCAGGGATCATGAGCAGTTCTTC. Encoded protein: CASSFLSRDHEQFF. The rearrangement links TRBV28 to TRBJ2-1; perhaps TRBD1 as D (5 bases). V gave up 3 bases and J gave up 8 bases, with 14 bases separating them. The CDR3 sequence is 14 residues long. The germline gives CDR1 MDHEN, CDR2 SYDVKM.

This CDR3 reads CASSVGFHTDTQYF. For the CDR3, the DNA is TGTGCCAGCAGCGTAGGGTTCCACACAGATACGCAGTATTTT. The chain recombines TRBV9 with TRBJ2-3; D not certain. The germline V gene encodes CDR1 SGDLS and CDR2 YYNGEE. Trimming left V 0 bases short and J 2 bases short, with 7 bases between. The CDR3 totals 14 residues.

J is TRBJ2-1 and V is TRBV4-1; 8 positions match TRBD2. Germline assignment: CDR1 MGHRA and CDR2 YSYEKL. This CDR3 contains 16 residues. Trimming at V came to 1 base and at J to 7 bases, leaving 9 bases not matched to a gene. Written as DNA, the CDR3 is TGCGCCAGCAGCCAAGTACACGGGAGGGCCTTGAATGAGCAGTTCTTC. Amino acid sequence: CASSQVHGRALNEQFF.

The chain is built from TRBV21-1 and TRBJ2-7; the D segment call TRBD1 is taken from the table without a DNA check. TRBV21-1 is marked as a pseudogene. There are 16 residues in the CDR3. The CDR3 loop is CASSKFRGDRGYEQYF. The DNA of the CDR3 is TGTGCCAGCAGCAAATTTCGGGGCGACAGGGGCTACGAGCAGTACTTC.

The CDR3: CASSQDLGTGYGYTF. CDR3 in DNA: TGTGCCAGCAGCCAAGATCTGGGGACAGGGTATGGCTACACCTTC. J is TRBJ1-2 and V is TRBV14; 9 positions agree with TRBD1. CDR3 length: 15 residues. V was clipped by 0 bases and J by 5 bases; unmatched bases: 4. Germline CDR1 is SGHDN and CDR2 is FVKESK.

The chain combines TRBV6-5 with TRBJ1-3; no clear D gene. This CDR3 has 15 amino acids. V lost 2 bases and J 2 bases, leaving 10 bases between the germline ends. The V gene's germline CDR1 is MNHEY and CDR2 SVGAGI. Here the CDR3 DNA reads TGTGCCAGCAGTTACGGGCAGGTGCCTGGAAACACCATATATTTT. This sequence encodes CASSYGQVPGNTIYF.

This chain joins TRBV7-9 and TRBJ2-1; a weak D match, TRBD1 (6 bases). Germline V gene data show CDR1 as SEHNR and CDR2 as FQNEAQ (reference sequence). V was shortened by 2 bases and J by 0 bases, with 14 bases between the two germline ends. There are 17 residues in the CDR3. CDR3 in amino acids: CASSLRGTTSSYNEQFF. The CDR3 DNA reads as TGTGCCAGCAGCTTAAGGGGGACCACGAGCTCCTACAATGAGCAGTTCTTC.

This clonotype has just a few counts. The V call is TRBV6-1, the J call TRBJ1-2; weak D call: TRBD1 (6 bases). CDR1 MNHNS and CDR2 SASEGT come from the germline V gene. V was pared by 5 bases and J by 6 bases, with 10 bases between. The CDR3 is made up of 12 amino acids. The CDR3 DNA follows: TGTGCCAGCAGTACAGGGCCTAATGGCTACACCTTC. As protein: CASSTGPNGYTF.

The chain employs TRBV20-1 and TRBJ2-7; 9 nucleotides agree with TRBD2. CDR3 length: 13 residues. Germline values: CDR1 DFQATT, CDR2 SNEGSKA (reference sequence). The junction had 7 bases not matched to a gene; V was cut back by 5 bases and J by 5 bases. The CDR3 sequence: CSARHSGSHEQYF. CDR3 sequence (DNA): TGCAGTGCTCGACATAGCGGGAGCCACGAGCAGTACTTC.

This rearrangement joins TRBV5-4 to TRBJ1-2; a possible D gene is TRBD1 (5 bases). The V gene's germline CDR1 is SGHNT and CDR2 YYREEE (reference sequence). V lost 3 bases and J 6 bases, leaving 12 bases between the germline ends. This CDR3 is 13 amino acids long. The CDR3 is CASSSQGVDGYTF. The CDR3 nucleotides are TGTGCCAGCAGCTCCCAGGGAGTGGATGGCTACACCTTC. Combining the CDR3 with reference TRBV5-4 and TRBJ1-2 gives the whole variable domain ETGVTQSPTHLIKTRGQQVTLRCSSQSGHNTVSWYQQALGQGPQFIFQYYREEENGRGNFPPRFSGLQFPNYSSELNVNALELDDSALYLCASSSQGVDGYTFGSGTRLTVV.

The V gene is TRBV7-9, the J gene TRBJ2-3, with D unresolved. The germline V gene has CDR1 SEHNR and CDR2 FQNEAQ (reference sequence). Trimming stripped 0 bases from V and 4 bases from J, with 11 bases between. The length of the CDR3 is 15 residues. As DNA, the CDR3 is TGTGCCAGCAGCTTAGCGTGGCTTGGGGCAGATACGCAGTATTTT. This encodes CASSLAWLGADTQYF.

The V gene is TRBV25-1, the J gene TRBJ1-1; TRBD1 matches 8 bases. Unmatched junction bases numbered 6, after V lost 0 bases and J lost 6 bases. In germline, CDR1 is MGHDK, CDR2 SYGVNS. CDR3 length equals 15 residues. CDR3 sequence: CASSEYGTGGAEAFF. The CDR3, as DNA: TGTGCCAGCAGTGAATATGGAACAGGGGGAGCTGAAGCTTTCTTT.

The sample holds a few counts of this clonotype. The genes are TRBV5-4 and TRBJ1-2; 7 positions match TRBD1. V lost 4 bases and J lost 5; bases outside the gene matches: 11. This CDR3 is 15 amino acids long. CDR1 and CDR2 from the germline V gene are SGHNT and YYREEE (reference sequence). CDR3 DNA sequence: TGTGCCAGCAGCGAGGACAGCCAGGGGGAGTATGGCTACACCTTC. Translating gives CASSEDSQGEYGYTF.

This clonotype has only a few counts. V and J are TRBV6-4 and TRBJ2-3; 8 bases are shared with TRBD1. Germline values: CDR1 MRHNA, CDR2 SNTAGT. This CDR3 is built from 15 residues. Trimming at V came to 6 bases and at J to 2 bases, leaving 7 bases not matched to a gene. CDR3 DNA sequence: TGTGCCAGCAGCCCAGGGGGCTCACTCACAGATACGCAGTATTTT. It specifies CASSPGGSLTDTQYF.

This clonotype was counted a few times. The V gene is TRBV5-1, the J gene TRBJ2-3, with 10 bases lining up with TRBD2. The ends lost 4 bases at V and 5 bases at J; junction bases unmatched: 7. The CDR3 spans 15 residues. Germline V gives CDR1 SGHRS, CDR2 YFSETQ. DNA for the CDR3: TGCGCCAGCAGCACCCAGCGGGGGGGCCAAGATACGCAGTATTTT. Its translation: CASSTQRGGQDTQYF.

This clonotype has a handful of counts. The junction departs from the called germline gene at one end, perhaps through a read error. The rearrangement uses TRBV15 and TRBJ2-3; D might be TRBD2 (6 bases). This CDR3 region has 17 residues. Germline V gene data show CDR1 as LNHNV and CDR2 as YYDKDF (reference sequence). CDR3 bases: TGTGCCACCGGCAGAGTTCCGGGGACTCTCTCTCCAGATACGCAGTATTTT. It encodes CATGRVPGTLSPDTQYF.

The CDR3 DNA is TGCGCCAGCAGGCTGGGGGGAGTGAACACTGAAGCTTTCTTT. This encodes CASRLGGVNTEAFF. The chain links TRBV5-1 to TRBJ1-1; maybe TRBD1 (5 bases). Germline V gives CDR1 SGHRS, CDR2 YFSETQ. Deletions cut 5 bases from V and 0 bases from J, with 11 bases between. The CDR3 runs to 14 residues. Supplemented by reference TRBV5-1 and TRBJ1-1, the full variable domain reads KAGVTQTPRYLIKTRGQQVTLSCSPISGHRSVSWYQQTPGQGLQFLFEYFSETQRNKGNFPGRFSGRQFSNSRSEMNVSTLELGDSALYLCASRLGGVNTEAFFGQGTRLTVV.

This clonotype was observed a few times. The chain carries TRBV6-5 and TRBJ2-5, with D possibly matching TRBD2 (6 bases). This CDR3 contains 14 residues. The V gene lost 2 bases and the J gene lost 1 base, with 8 bases spanning the gap. Looked up from germline, CDR1 is MNHEY and CDR2 is SVGAGI. Written as DNA, the CDR3 is TGTGCCAGCAGTTACCTGACTAGCCAAGAGACCCAGTACTTC. Translation: CASSYLTSQETQYF.

This chain connects TRBV2 to TRBJ2-2; no firm D call. V was pared by 6 bases and J by 3 bases, with 20 bases between. CDR1 and CDR2 from the germline V gene are SNHLY and FYNNEI. The CDR3 covers 17 residues. CDR3 bases: TGTGCCAGCAGATTAGAGGTGCTAGTCGGTGACACCGGGGAGCTGTTTTTT. This gives the protein CASRLEVLVGDTGELFF. The variable domain in full, completed from reference TRBV2 and TRBJ2-2, reads EPEVTQTPSHQVTQMGQEVILRCVPISNHLYFYWYRQILGQKVEFLVSFYNNEISEKSEIFDDQFSVERPDGSNFTLKIRSTKLEDSAMYFCASRLEVLVGDTGELFFGEGSRLTVL.

This clonotype showed up just a few times. This chain joins TRBV5-4 and TRBJ2-4, with 9 positions matching TRBD1. V was pared by 4 bases and J by 0 bases, with 14 bases of the junction left unmatched. The CDR3 covers 19 residues. CDR1 is SGHNT and CDR2 is YYREEE in the germline V gene (reference sequence). CDR3 sequence (DNA): TGTGCCAGCAGCCCTACCGGGACAGGGTCAACCCTAGCCAAAAACATTCAGTACTTC. This codes for CASSPTGTGSTLAKNIQYF.

The chain combines TRBV6-2 or TRBV6-3 with TRBJ2-1; D is undetermined. Germline V gene lookup returns CDR1 MNHEY and CDR2 SVGEGT. This CDR3 has 19 amino acids. The V and J ends lost 0 bases and 1 base respectively, with 19 bases between them. CDR3 in DNA: TGTGCCAGCAGTTACTCGATTAGTCCAAGCGAGTCTTCCTACAATGAGCAGTTCTTC. Translation: CASSYSISPSESSYNEQFF.

This clonotype has only a few counts. V and J are TRBV10-3 and TRBJ2-5; 12 bases are a match to TRBD2. The J segment lost 11 bases and the V segment lost 6 bases, leaving 16 bases of the junction unmatched. Germline lookup yields CDR1 ENHRY and CDR2 SYGVKD. The CDR3 consists of 16 residues. The CDR3 DNA follows: TGTGCCATCAGATCCGGGACTAGCGGGTTCCACAATGAGCAGTACTTC. Amino acids: CAIRSGTSGFHNEQYF.